One sample yielded the 20 T cell receptor beta chains listed below, sequenced in a study of blood T cell repertoires in COVID-19. Sequencing was performed with immunoSEQ multiplex PCR; in TCRdb, only in-frame clones are kept and a portion is missing. This sample has 140,000 to 150,000 clones, with about three quarters found just once. Sequencing was carried out using peripheral blood. The receptors were gathered from a woman aged 55-69 years with acute or convalescent COVID-19.

The chain links TRBV5-1 to TRBJ1-1; 9 positions match TRBD1. Trimming cost V 5 bases and J 2 bases; bases outside gene matches: 1. The germline CDR1 and CDR2 sequences are SGHRS and YFSETQ. CDR3 length: 13 amino acids. Written as DNA, the CDR3 is TGCGCCAGCAGACAGGGGGCAAACACTGAAGCTTTCTTT. Protein product: CASRQGANTEAFF.

V gene TRBV27 combines with J gene TRBJ2-5, with 14 positions matching TRBD2. The CDR3 contains 18 residues. The germline V gene encodes CDR1 MNHEY and CDR2 SMNVEV (reference sequence). J was trimmed by 2 bases and V by 7 bases; bases with no gene match: 12. The DNA for the CDR3 is TGTGCCAGCATCGAACGGACTAGCGGGAGGATCATTCAAGAGACCCAGTACTTC. Protein sequence: CASIERTSGRIIQETQYF.

The chain employs TRBV2 and TRBJ1-1; D is undetermined. Per germline, CDR1 SNHLY and CDR2 FYNNEI. V gave up 7 bases and J gave up 4 bases, with 7 bases separating them. CDR3 length: 11 amino acids. CDR3 amino acids: CASNAGTEAFF. The CDR3 region has the DNA TGTGCCAGCAACGCGGGCACTGAAGCTTTCTTT.

The chain is built from TRBV19 and TRBJ1-5; 7 nucleotides align to TRBD1. J lost 7 bases, V lost 3 bases, and 15 bases had no gene match. This CDR3 has 17 residues. CDR1 LNHDA and CDR2 SQIVND come from the germline V gene (reference sequence). This CDR3 is CASSMMFDRVTEQPQHF. The CDR3 nucleotides are TGTGCCAGTAGTATGATGTTCGACAGGGTGACAGAACAGCCCCAGCATTTT. Looking up the rest from reference TRBV19 and TRBJ1-5 gives the full variable domain: DGGITQSPKYLFRKEGQNVTLSCEQNLNHDAMYWYRQDPGQGLRLIYYSQIVNDFQKGDIAEGYSVSREKKESFPLTVTSAQKNPTAFYLCASSMMFDRVTEQPQHFGDGTRLSIL.

This clone was counted once. J is TRBJ2-1 and V is TRBV6-1, with 15 bases lining up with TRBD2. Germline CDR1 is MNHNS and CDR2 is SASEGT. The junction had 3 bases not matched to a gene; V was cut back by 5 bases and J by 7 bases. This CDR3 spans 15 amino acids. CDR3 bases: TGTGCCAGCAGTTGGGGGACTAGCGGGAGGAATGAGCAGTTCTTC. It specifies CASSWGTSGRNEQFF.

The V and J genes are TRBV5-6 and TRBJ2-3; the D gene is possibly TRBD2 (5 bases). CDR3 length: 16 amino acids. Per germline, CDR1 SGHDT and CDR2 YYEEEE. V lost 1 base and J 8 bases, leaving 20 bases between the germline ends. The CDR3 DNA follows: TGTGCCAGCAGCTTGAGGGAGCCCCGTCTCGAGTCTACGCAGTATTTT. Its translation is CASSLREPRLESTQYF.

The chain has TRBV27 and TRBJ1-2, with 7 nucleotides matching TRBD1. CDR3 length: 14 amino acids. V lost 7 bases to trimming and J lost 1 base; unmatched junction nucleotides: 6. Per the germline V gene, CDR1 is MNHEY and CDR2 is SMNVEV (reference sequence). Written as DNA, the CDR3 is TGTGCCAGCAAGGGACAGATACATAACTATGGCTACACCTTC. It translates to CASKGQIHNYGYTF.

V gene TRBV11-2 combines with J gene TRBJ2-7, with D unclear. Trimming cost V 1 base and J 3 bases, with 10 bases left between them. This CDR3 spans 14 amino acids. Germline lookup yields CDR1 SGHAT and CDR2 FQNNGV. CDR3 sequence reads: CASSLGTVLYEQYF. Here the CDR3 DNA reads TGTGCCAGCAGCTTAGGTACGGTTCTCTACGAGCAGTACTTC.

The chain has TRBV2 and TRBJ2-2, with 11 bases matching TRBD1. This CDR3 is 13 amino acids long. With V trimmed by 10 bases and J by 6 bases, 4 bases remained unmatched. Germline-derived CDR1 and CDR2 are SNHLY and FYNNEI. The CDR3 reads CATRTGGAGELFF. In DNA form, the CDR3 reads TGTGCCACGCGGACAGGGGGCGCCGGGGAGCTGTTTTTT.

This clone has only a few counts. The chain carries TRBV5-1 and TRBJ2-3; 7 nucleotides match TRBD2. Trimming at V came to 2 bases and at J to 3 bases, leaving 12 bases not matched to a gene. Germline CDR1 reads SGHRS; CDR2 reads YFSETQ. The CDR3 covers 17 residues. CDR3: CASSFFPAGLRTDTQYF. CDR3 in DNA: TGCGCCAGCAGCTTTTTCCCAGCGGGATTGAGGACAGATACGCAGTATTTT.

The genes are TRBV3-1 (or the pseudogene TRBV3-2) and TRBJ2-5; D gene unclear. Germline V gene lookup returns CDR1 LGHDT and CDR2 YNNKEL (reference sequence). The CDR3 loop spans 12 amino acids. Trimming took off 2 bases at V and 5 bases at J, with 6 bases between the two ends. CDR3 region: CASSQQQETQYF. The DNA for the CDR3 is TGTGCCAGCAGCCAACAACAGGAGACCCAGTACTTC.

The chain uses TRBV5-1 and TRBJ2-1, with D possibly matching TRBD1 (6 bases). Germline values: CDR1 SGHRS, CDR2 YFSETQ. The CDR3 contains 16 residues. V gave up 3 bases and J gave up 6 bases, with 19 bases separating them. The CDR3 DNA reads TGCGCCAGCAGCTCCATCAGGGTAAGCAGGGGCAATGAGCAGTTCTTC. This encodes CASSSIRVSRGNEQFF.

This clone appeared many times. The chain couples TRBV28 to TRBJ1-5, with a tentative D call TRBD1 (5 bases). V gave up 5 bases and J gave up 5 bases, with 13 bases separating them. Germline assignment: CDR1 MDHEN and CDR2 SYDVKM. This CDR3 contains 14 residues. This chain's CDR3 is CASSKFGGDQPQHF. The CDR3 bases are TGTGCCAGCAGTAAATTCGGGGGAGATCAGCCCCAGCATTTT.

The chain links TRBV7-9 to TRBJ2-7, with TRBD2 matching over 9 bases. CDR3 length: 15 amino acids. Germline CDR1 reads SEHNR; CDR2 reads FQNEAQ (reference sequence). Unmatched junction bases numbered 7, after V lost 5 bases and J lost 2 bases. This CDR3 is CASSQTSGRPYEQYF. CDR3 sequence (DNA): TGTGCCAGCAGCCAAACAAGCGGGAGGCCCTACGAGCAGTACTTC.

The chain has TRBV5-1 and TRBJ2-2; 11 nucleotides match TRBD2. Unmatched junction bases numbered 2, after V lost 3 bases and J lost 1 base. Per the germline V gene, CDR1 is SGHRS and CDR2 is YFSETQ. CDR3 length: 16 amino acids. DNA for the CDR3: TGCGCCAGCAGCTATGGACTAGCGGGGAACACCGGGGAGCTGTTTTTT. This sequence encodes CASSYGLAGNTGELFF.

The V and J genes are TRBV10-2 and TRBJ2-2, with TRBD2 matching over 9 bases. The V gene end was trimmed by 6 bases and the J gene end by 7 bases; junction bases not matched to a gene: 9. CDR1 is WSHSY, CDR2 SAAADI, per germline. CDR3 length: 15 residues. CDR3 nucleotide sequence: TGCGCCAGCAGAGATAGCGGGAGTTTCAGCGGGGAGCTGTTTTTT. Translating it yields CASRDSGSFSGELFF.

The chain uses TRBV4-1 and TRBJ1-2, with D uncertain. Germline CDR1 is MGHRA and CDR2 is YSYEKL. CDR3 length equals 13 residues. Trimming took 4 bases from V and 4 from J, leaving 10 bases between them. CDR3: CASSPLRGYGYTF. In DNA form, the CDR3 reads TGCGCCAGCAGCCCTCTCCGCGGCTATGGCTACACCTTC.

The chain couples TRBV7-7 to TRBJ1-5; 8 bases agree with TRBD1. The J segment lost 0 bases and the V segment lost 7 bases, leaving 20 bases of the junction unmatched. In germline, CDR1 is SSHAT, CDR2 FNYEAQ (reference sequence). CDR3 size: 20 residues. In DNA form, the CDR3 reads TGTGCCAGCAATCCGGTGTCAAGGACAGGGCGACGGGCTAGCAATCAGCCCCAGCATTTT. This translates into CASNPVSRTGRRASNQPQHF.

The J gene is TRBJ1-1, the V gene TRBV9, with 7 bases aligning to TRBD1. The J segment lost 10 bases and the V segment lost 1 base, leaving 16 bases of the junction unmatched. CDR3 length equals 16 residues. CDR1 is SGDLS and CDR2 is YYNGEE in the germline V gene. The CDR3 reads CASSVQGGPLARGAFF. CDR3 DNA sequence: TGTGCCAGCAGCGTACAAGGGGGCCCTCTCGCAAGGGGAGCTTTCTTT.

This rearrangement joins TRBV7-9 to TRBJ2-1; 12 bases line up with TRBD2. The V gene end was trimmed by 5 bases and the J gene end by 3 bases; junction bases not matched to a gene: 5. This CDR3 comprises 16 residues. Per germline, CDR1 SEHNR and CDR2 FQNEAQ (reference sequence). The CDR3 DNA follows: TGTGCCAGCAGCGACACTAGCGGGAGGTTCTACAATGAGCAGTTCTTC. Translated, it gives CASSDTSGRFYNEQFF.